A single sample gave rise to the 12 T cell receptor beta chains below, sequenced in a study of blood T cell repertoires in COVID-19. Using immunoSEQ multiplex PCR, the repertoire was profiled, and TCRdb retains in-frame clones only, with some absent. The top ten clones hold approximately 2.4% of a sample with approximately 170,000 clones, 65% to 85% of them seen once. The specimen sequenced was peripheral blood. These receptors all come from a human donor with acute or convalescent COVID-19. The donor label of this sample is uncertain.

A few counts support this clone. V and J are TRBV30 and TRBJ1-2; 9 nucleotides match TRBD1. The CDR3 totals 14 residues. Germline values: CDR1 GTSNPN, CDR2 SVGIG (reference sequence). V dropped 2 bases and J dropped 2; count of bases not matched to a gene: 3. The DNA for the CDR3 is TGTGCCTGGAGTAGGGACAGGGCCAACTATGGCTACACCTTC. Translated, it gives CAWSRDRANYGYTF.

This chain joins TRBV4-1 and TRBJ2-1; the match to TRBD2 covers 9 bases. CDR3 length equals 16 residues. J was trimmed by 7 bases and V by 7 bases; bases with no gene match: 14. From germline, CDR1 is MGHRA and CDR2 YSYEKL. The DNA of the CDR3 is TGCGCCAGCACCCTGGAGGGTAGCGGGAGCCTAAATGAGCAGTTCTTC. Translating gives CASTLEGSGSLNEQFF.

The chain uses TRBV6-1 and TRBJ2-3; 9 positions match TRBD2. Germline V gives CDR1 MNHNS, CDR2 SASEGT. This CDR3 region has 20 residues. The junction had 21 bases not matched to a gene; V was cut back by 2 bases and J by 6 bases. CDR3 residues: CASSESPPSGTLGGQDTQYF. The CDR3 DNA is TGTGCCAGCAGTGAAAGCCCCCCTAGCGGGACCCTCGGGGGGCAGGATACGCAGTATTTT.

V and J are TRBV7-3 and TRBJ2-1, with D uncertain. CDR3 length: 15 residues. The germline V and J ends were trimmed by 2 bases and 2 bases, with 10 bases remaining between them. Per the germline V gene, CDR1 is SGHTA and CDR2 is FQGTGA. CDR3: CASSLPRFPYNEQFF. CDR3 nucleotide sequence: TGTGCCAGCAGCTTACCCAGGTTCCCCTACAATGAGCAGTTCTTC. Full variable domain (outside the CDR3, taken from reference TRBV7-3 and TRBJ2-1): GAGVSQTPSNKVTEKGKYVELRCDPISGHTALYWYRQSLGQGPEFLIYFQGTGAADDSGLPNDRFFAVRPEGSVSTLKIQRTERGDSAVYLCASSLPRFPYNEQFFGPGTRLTVL.

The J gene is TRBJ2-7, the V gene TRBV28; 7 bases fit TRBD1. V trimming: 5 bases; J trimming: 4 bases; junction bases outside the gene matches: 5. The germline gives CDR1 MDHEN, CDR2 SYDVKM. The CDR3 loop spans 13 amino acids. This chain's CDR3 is CASSRQGSYEQYF. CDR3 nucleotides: TGTGCCAGCAGTCGACAGGGATCGTACGAGCAGTACTTC.

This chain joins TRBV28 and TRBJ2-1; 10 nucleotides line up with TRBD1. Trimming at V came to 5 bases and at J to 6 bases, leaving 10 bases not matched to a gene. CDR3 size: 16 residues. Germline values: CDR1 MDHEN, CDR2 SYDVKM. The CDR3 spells CASSLWRDRGINEQFF. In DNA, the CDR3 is TGTGCCAGCAGTCTTTGGAGGGACAGGGGAATCAATGAGCAGTTCTTC.

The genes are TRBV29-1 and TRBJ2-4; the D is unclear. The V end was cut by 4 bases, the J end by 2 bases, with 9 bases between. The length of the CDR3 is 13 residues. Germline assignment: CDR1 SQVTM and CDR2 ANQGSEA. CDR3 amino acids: CSVGAYTKNIQYF. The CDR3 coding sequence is TGCAGCGTTGGGGCTTATACCAAAAACATTCAGTACTTC.

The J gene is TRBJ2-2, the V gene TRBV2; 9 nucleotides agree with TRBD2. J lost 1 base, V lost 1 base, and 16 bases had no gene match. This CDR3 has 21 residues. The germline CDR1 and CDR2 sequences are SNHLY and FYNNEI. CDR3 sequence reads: CASSEVPPRFGGGVNTGELFF. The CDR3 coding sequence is TGTGCCAGCAGTGAAGTCCCCCCGCGGTTTGGCGGGGGGGTGAACACCGGGGAGCTGTTTTTT.

The CDR3 protein is CASTLGGTKETQYF. Written as DNA, the CDR3 is TGTGCCAGCACCCTCGGCGGGACCAAAGAGACCCAGTACTTC. The chain recombines TRBV13 with TRBJ2-5, with TRBD2 as a possible D gene (6 bases). Between the trimmed V and J ends, which lost 7 bases and 3 bases, there was a span of 15 bases. Germline V CDR1 and CDR2: PRHDT, FYEKMQ (reference sequence). The CDR3 has 14 residues.

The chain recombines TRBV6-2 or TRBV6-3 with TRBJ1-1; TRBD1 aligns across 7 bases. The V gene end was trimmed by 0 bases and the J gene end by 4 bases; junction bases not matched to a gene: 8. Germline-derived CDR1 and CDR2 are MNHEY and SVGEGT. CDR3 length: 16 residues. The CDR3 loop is CASSYSAGGLGTEAFF. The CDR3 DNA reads TGTGCCAGCAGTTACTCGGCAGGGGGTTTGGGCACTGAAGCTTTCTTT.

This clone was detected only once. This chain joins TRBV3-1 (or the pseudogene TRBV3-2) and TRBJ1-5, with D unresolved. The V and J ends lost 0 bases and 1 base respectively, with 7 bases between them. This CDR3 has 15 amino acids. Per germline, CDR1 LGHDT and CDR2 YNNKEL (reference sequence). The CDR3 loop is CASSQDGGSNQPQHF. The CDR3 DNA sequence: TGTGCCAGCAGCCAAGATGGAGGGAGCAATCAGCCCCAGCATTTT.

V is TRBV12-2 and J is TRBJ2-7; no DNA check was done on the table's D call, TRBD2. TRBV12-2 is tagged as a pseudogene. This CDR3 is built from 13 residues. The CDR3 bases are TGTGCTCCCGACCGGGATTCGACCGACGAGCAGTACTTC. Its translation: CAPDRDSTDEQYF.